Below, 11 T cell receptor beta chains from the same sample are listed, as sequenced in a study of OX40 agonist ivuxolimab in advanced cancers. Clones were sequenced by immunoSEQ multiplex PCR, and TCRdb holds only the in-frame ones, with some missing. The sample lists approximately 66,000 clones; 85% were seen once. The sample in question was CD4+ or CD8+ T cells sorted from blood, obtained in a trial of the OX40 agonist ivuxolimab. These receptors were collected from an adult with an advanced solid tumor such as melanoma, head and neck, liver or kidney cancer.

V and J are TRBV5-1 and TRBJ1-5; possible D gene TRBD1, 5 bases. Germline V gives CDR1 SGHRS, CDR2 YFSETQ. V shed 3 bases and J shed 0 bases, with 10 bases lying between them. The CDR3 is made up of 15 amino acids. The CDR3 nucleotides read TGCGCCAGCAGCTGGGGGACCTCTAGCAATCAGCCCCAGCATTTT. Its protein is CASSWGTSSNQPQHF.

This chain connects TRBV10-1 to TRBJ2-1; 9 bases agree with TRBD2. CDR3 length equals 18 residues. V lost 8 bases to trimming and J lost 0 bases; unmatched junction nucleotides: 14. In germline, CDR1 is WNHNN, CDR2 SYGVQD (reference sequence). CDR3 nucleotide sequence: TGCGCCAGCTCCTCGAACGGCGGGAGGGCGAGCTCCTACAATGAGCAGTTCTTC. Translated, it gives CASSSNGGRASSYNEQFF.

The rearrangement uses TRBV27 and TRBJ2-7; the D gene is possibly TRBD1 (8 bases). The germline CDR1 and CDR2 sequences are MNHEY and SMNVEV (reference sequence). The CDR3 spans 15 residues. V was shortened by 7 bases and J by 0 bases, with 16 bases between the two germline ends. CDR3 loop: CASTNRGGSSYEQYF. For the CDR3, the DNA is TGTGCCAGCACTAACAGGGGGGGCTCCTCCTACGAGCAGTACTTC.

This clone was detected only a few times. The chain couples TRBV28 to TRBJ1-2; D is possibly TRBD1 (6 bases). The V end was cut by 4 bases, the J end by 0 bases, with 12 bases between. This CDR3 has 15 amino acids. Germline CDR1 is MDHEN and CDR2 is SYDVKM. In nucleotides, the CDR3 is TGTGCCAGCAGTTCCCCGGACAGAACTAACTATGGCTACACCTTC. This codes for CASSSPDRTNYGYTF.

The CDR3 nucleotides read TGCGCCAGCAGTGACGGGTGGCGAGAGACCCAGTACTTC. Amino acid sequence: CASSDGWRETQYF. The chain uses TRBV10-1 and TRBJ2-5; D unresolved. The CDR3 covers 13 residues. From germline, CDR1 is WNHNN and CDR2 SYGVQD (reference sequence). V shed 3 bases and J shed 4 bases, with 9 bases lying between them.

The chain couples TRBV28 to TRBJ2-7; a weak D match, TRBD2 (6 bases). The V end lost 8 bases, the J end lost 0 bases, and 14 bases lay between the germline ends. The CDR3 has 14 amino acids. Germline V CDR1 and CDR2: MDHEN, SYDVKM. The CDR3 nucleotides are TGTGCCAGCCTAAGGGGCGGGGTCTCCTACGAGCAGTACTTC. Translation: CASLRGGVSYEQYF.

The chain has TRBV2 and TRBJ1-1, with D unclear. Germline CDR1 is SNHLY and CDR2 is FYNNEI. The CDR3 has 13 residues. V lost 8 bases and J 0 bases, leaving 10 bases between the germline ends. The CDR3 nucleotides read TGTGCCAGCCGATATAGGTTGAACACTGAAGCTTTCTTT. Protein sequence: CASRYRLNTEAFF.

This clone was seen only a few times. The genes are TRBV6-5 and TRBJ1-1; TRBD1 is a possible D gene (6 bases). The V gene lost 6 bases and the J gene lost 9 bases, with 14 bases spanning the gap. The CDR3 is made up of 12 amino acids. The germline V gene has CDR1 MNHEY and CDR2 SVGAGI. CDR3 region: CASSSRDNKAFF. The CDR3 DNA is TGTGCCAGCAGCTCCCGGGACAACAAAGCTTTCTTT.

This clone has just one count. V and J are TRBV6-5 and TRBJ1-2, with 8 bases lining up with TRBD1. CDR3 length: 14 residues. The junction had 3 bases not matched to a gene; V was cut back by 0 bases and J by 6 bases. Germline loops: CDR1 MNHEY, CDR2 SVGAGI. The CDR3 DNA follows: TGTGCCAGCAGTTACTCCCCGGACAGGGATGGCTACACCTTC. Residues: CASSYSPDRDGYTF.

The rearrangement joins TRBV4-1 to TRBJ2-7; 10 bases line up with TRBD2. CDR1 is MGHRA and CDR2 is YSYEKL in the germline V gene. This CDR3 has 15 amino acids. V dropped 8 bases and J dropped 3; count of bases not matched to a gene: 10. The CDR3 DNA reads as TGCGCCAGCTCAACCTGGCCTAGCGGGAGCTACGAGCAGTACTTC. Amino acid sequence: CASSTWPSGSYEQYF.

The chain links TRBV28 to TRBJ2-3; 13 positions match TRBD2. V gave up 1 base and J gave up 2 bases; unmatched junction bases: 3. Per germline, CDR1 MDHEN and CDR2 SYDVKM. CDR3 length: 17 amino acids. The CDR3 spells CASSLSGLAGNTDTQYF. DNA for the CDR3: TGTGCCAGCAGTTTATCGGGACTAGCGGGAAACACAGATACGCAGTATTTT.